This TCR beta chain was sequenced during a study of PD-1 blockade in classical Hodgkin lymphoma. Overall study results and limits: Newly diagnosed patients were reported to start with lower TCR diversity than healthy donors.

Time point: cycle 4 day 1 (C4D1), after five to seven weeks of nivolumab. There was relapse after autologous stem cell transplantation in every patient, and there was variation in brentuximab vedotin exposure. Researchers report purifying CD4+ T cells from thawed PBMCs by magnetic negative selection. To note about this clone: As yet, its antigen is unknown.

Repertoires were generated with immunoSEQ multiplex PCR, while TCRdb's copy carries only in-frame clones and drops some. The table has 25,000 to 35,000 clones, more than 80% seen once. This clonotype originated in a human donor with classical Hodgkin lymphoma. The sample here was CD4+ T cells from blood, taken before the fourth cycle of nivolumab.

The CDR3 protein is CASSPPGPTDTQYF. The CDR3 DNA is TGTGCCAGCAGTCCCCCGGGGCCCACAGATACGCAGTATTTT. This rearrangement joins TRBV7-9 to TRBJ2-3, with D perhaps given as TRBD1 or TRBD2 (5 bases each). The CDR3 runs to 14 residues. Germline-derived CDR1 and CDR2 are SEHNR and FQNEAQ (reference sequence). Trimming pared 6 bases from V and 2 bases from J, leaving 12 bases between.